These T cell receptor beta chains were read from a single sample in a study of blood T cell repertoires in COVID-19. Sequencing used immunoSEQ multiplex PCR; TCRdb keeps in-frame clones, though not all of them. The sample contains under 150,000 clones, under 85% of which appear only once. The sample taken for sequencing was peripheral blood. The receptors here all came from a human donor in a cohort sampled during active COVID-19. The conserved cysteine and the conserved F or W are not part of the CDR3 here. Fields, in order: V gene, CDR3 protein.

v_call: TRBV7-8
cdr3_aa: ASSPTSATYNEQF

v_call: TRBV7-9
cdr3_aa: ASSSGGGSHTGELF

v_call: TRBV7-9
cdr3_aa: ASSLAFPGQGGDTQY

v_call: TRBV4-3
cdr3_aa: ASSQEVGSGYT

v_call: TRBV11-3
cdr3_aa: ASSKDSSGGNTGELF

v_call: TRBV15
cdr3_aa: ATSTALGGGGINEQF

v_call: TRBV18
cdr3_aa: ASSPTQSEQY

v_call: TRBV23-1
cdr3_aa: ASSPRDRVVYEQY

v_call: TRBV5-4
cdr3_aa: ASSFRQGSYGYT

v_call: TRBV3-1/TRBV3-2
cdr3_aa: ASSPGQSRNTIY

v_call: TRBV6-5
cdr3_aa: ASRGIREGQPQH

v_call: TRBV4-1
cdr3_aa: ASSQDGRSPTNEKLF